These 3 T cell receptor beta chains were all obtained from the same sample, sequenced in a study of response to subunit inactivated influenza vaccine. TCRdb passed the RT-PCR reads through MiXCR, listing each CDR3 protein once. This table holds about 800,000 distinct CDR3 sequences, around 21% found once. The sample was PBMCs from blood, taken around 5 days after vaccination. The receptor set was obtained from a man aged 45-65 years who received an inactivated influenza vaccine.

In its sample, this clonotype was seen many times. CDR3 DNA: TGTGCCAGCAGAAGACAGGGCAGCTCCTACAATGAGCAGTTCTTC. Protein: CASRRQGSSYNEQFF. J is TRBJ2-1 and V is TRBV6-2 or TRBV6-3; 7 bases map to TRBD1. Looked up from germline, CDR1 is MNHEY and CDR2 is SVGEGT. V lost 6 bases, J lost 0 bases, and 5 bases stayed unmatched. This CDR3 has 15 residues.

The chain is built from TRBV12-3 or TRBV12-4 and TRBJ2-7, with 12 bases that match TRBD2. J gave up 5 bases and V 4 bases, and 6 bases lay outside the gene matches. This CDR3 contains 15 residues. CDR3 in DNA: TGTGCCAGCAGTTACCTAGCGGGAGGGTGGGACGAGCAGTACTTC. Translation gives CASSYLAGGWDEQYF.

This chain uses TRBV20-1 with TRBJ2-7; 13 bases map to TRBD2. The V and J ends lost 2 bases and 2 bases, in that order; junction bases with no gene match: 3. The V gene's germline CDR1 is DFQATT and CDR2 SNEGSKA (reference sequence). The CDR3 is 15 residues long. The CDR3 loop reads CSARHGLAGAYEQYF. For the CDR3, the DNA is TGCAGTGCTAGACACGGACTAGCGGGAGCCTACGAGCAGTACTTC.